This T cell receptor beta chain emerged from a study of cytomegalovirus exposure and HLA in healthy donors. The study, taken as a whole, reports: Certain indistinguishable V segments, among them TRBV6-2 and TRBV6-3, were excluded.

This clone was observed a handful of times. What it binds is not known. In nominal health when sampled, donors likely had unrecorded immune exposures nonetheless. With 5 bases clipped from V and 0 bases from J, the junction kept 5 bases outside the gene matches. This CDR3 has 16 residues. Per germline, CDR1 SEHNR and CDR2 FQNEAQ (reference sequence). 60 Vbeta and 13 Jbeta primers were used in PCR. Sequenced by immunoSEQ multiplex PCR; TCRdb stores in-frame clones only, minus some. This sample yields over 100,000 clones, of which around 68% are seen a single time; approximately 4.8% belongs to the top ten.

The V call is TRBV7-9, the J call TRBJ1-4; 8 bases map to TRBD1. What was sequenced was PBMCs. The TCR comes from a human donor in good health. CDR3 in amino acids: CASSPRDRTTNEKLFF. The CDR3 DNA reads TGTGCCAGCAGCCCCCGGGACAGGACAACTAATGAAAAACTGTTTTTT.